The present TCR beta chain was sequenced within a study of blood T cell repertoires in COVID-19. Study in general: The United States, Italy and Spain supplied acute and convalescent COVID-19 samples. T cells, B-cell-depleted T cells, or PBMCs provided the cDNA or gDNA that served as material.

CDR1 LNHDA and CDR2 SQIVND come from the germline V gene (reference sequence). V was trimmed by 1 base and J by 0 bases, leaving 7 bases between them. The CDR3 covers 15 residues. Under the authors' procedure: Amplification of reference gene primers was used by the study to estimate nucleated cell counts. The data were produced by immunoSEQ multiplex PCR, yet TCRdb's version contains in-frame clones alone and is incomplete. V and J calls and clone size are those listed in that table; D and trimming were worked out from the DNA. The sample carries fewer than 120,000 clones, 87% recorded once. The sequencing sample was made of peripheral blood. This TCR came from a human donor in a cohort sampled during active COVID-19. The J gene is TRBJ2-4, the V gene TRBV19; D not resolved. CDR3 loop: CASSIGSVAKNIQYF. CDR3 in DNA: TGTGCCAGTAGTATAGGATCGGTAGCCAAAAACATTCAGTACTTC. Variable domain in full (rest from reference TRBV19 and TRBJ2-4): DGGITQSPKYLFRKEGQNVTLSCEQNLNHDAMYWYRQDPGQGLRLIYYSQIVNDFQKGDIAEGYSVSREKKESFPLTVTSAQKNPTAFYLCASSIGSVAKNIQYFGAGTRLSVL.